This TCR beta chain was captured in a study of T-cell reconstitution after alpha-beta-depleted transplantation in children. General study findings and limits: T-cell counts and diversity at one year following transplant were attributed mainly to newly produced T cells. Several hundred expanded graft clones reportedly supplied alpha-beta T cells about two months after transplant. The high TCRbeta diversity at day 60 in some patients came from surviving recipient T cells and thymic progenitors.

After removal of 4 bases from V and 5 bases from J, the junction contained 7 bases not matched to a gene. This CDR3 is 15 amino acids long. CDR1 is SGHRS and CDR2 is YFSETQ in the germline V gene. Unique molecular identifiers featured in how the TCRbeta library was prepared. Each CDR3 protein is one row after TCRdb ran MiXCR on the PCR reads. The table includes more than 120,000 distinct CDR3 sequences, roughly 8.8% detected once. This clonotype was observed a few times. Its matching antigen is unknown. The input for sequencing was PBMCs, mostly from graft donor cells, taken 180 days after TCRalphabeta/CD19-depleted stem cell transplant. The sequence was collected from a female patient aged 2-10 years who had a stem cell transplant for congenital amegakaryocytic thrombocytopenia, so the T cells may come from the graft donor. This rearrangement joins TRBV5-1 to TRBJ2-7; 12 bases line up with TRBD2. CDR3 loop: CASSPWTSGTHEQYF. In DNA form, the CDR3 reads TGCGCCAGCAGCCCCTGGACTAGCGGGACCCACGAGCAGTACTTC.